The following is a TCR beta chain sequence with its context. No antigen is known for it. Per-base qualities were not stored, and no clone one base away is much larger. Taken from cysteine to phenylalanine, the CDR3 has 14 residues. The CDR3 DNA has 42 bases and is translated from base 1. The germline V and J ends show losses of 6 bases and 7 bases respectively, and no gene match explains 6 bases of the junction. The CDR1 and CDR2 encoded by the germline V gene are SGHRS and YFSETQ. The cohort was made up of about 670 healthy bone marrow donors. All cohort members were sampled while nominally healthy, although unrecorded immune exposures were likely present. The donor tested CMV seronegative and was one of the 352 seronegative cohort members. A peripheral blood sample was collected from each donor, and TCR beta sequencing was performed on peripheral blood mononuclear cells. The Qiagen DNeasy Blood Extraction Kit was used to extract genomic DNA from the blood cell samples.

These data come from a study of cytomegalovirus exposure and HLA in healthy donors (dated by TCRdb to 2016 to 2017). Context from the whole study: An earlier analysis of several hundred of the donors reported about 300 Gb of sequence data and 90 million to 120 million unique TCR beta sequences obtained from around 170 million T cells. An early release covering over 500 HLA-typed donors comprised about 320 gigabases of sequencing data and tens of millions of unique TCR sequences. Among the 398 genotyped donors, approximately 82% belonged to the genetic ancestry cluster associated with self-reported Caucasian donors. The study was designed to test whether signatures of past pathogen exposure could be identified by cataloging public T cell receptors. The study used immunosequencing to profile the T cell repertoires of about 670 subjects and linked those repertoires to cytomegalovirus serostatus. In addition to the first cohort of 666 subjects, a separate validation cohort of 100 to 150 different subjects was used. The study combined high-throughput TCR immunosequencing, statistical association of individual TCRs with disease status, and machine learning to predict cytomegalovirus infection status. A later analysis re-examined previously published TCR beta repertoires from hundreds of donors and added high-resolution HLA genotyping to investigate patterns of TCR occurrence. Rather than using new phenotypic data, the later analysis identified candidate immune exposures from TCR beta sequences and from how often those sequences occurred across donors. In an earlier analysis of about 590 of the donors, high-throughput TCR beta sequencing was used to judge whether each TCR beta V gene segment behaved as functional or pseudogenic. Donor age, sex, ethnicity and CMV serostatus were collected together with the repertoire data. In a later genetic analysis, genome-wide SNP genotypes for about three fifths of the roughly 670 donors were used, and that subset was treated as a discovery cohort. Every discovery cohort repertoire had been produced on one sequencing platform. Both class I and class II loci were covered by HLA typing, at four-digit resolution. Typing coverage differed by locus: A, B, C, DRB1 and DQB1 were typed in about 629-640 donors, DQA1 in around 500, DPA1 in 606, and DPB1 in roughly 450. Several DR-DQ haplotypes were treated as single units for association and clustering because of strong linkage in the cohort. Among about 400 genotyped donors of the cohort, an average of around 240,000 unique TCR beta nucleotide sequences was sequenced per donor, of which 15% to 20% were non-productive.

The paper's findings and limits, for the study overall: In an earlier analysis of some 550 of the donors, most TCR beta V segments were observed in productive rearrangements about 87% or about 30% of the time, broadly matching IMGT annotations. Specific HLA alleles were associated with around 18,000 TCR beta sequences at a false discovery rate of 0.05 in a later analysis. A cluster of highly shared sequence variants was judged likely to be a technical artifact of the sequencing pipeline. The only immune exposure information available for the cohort was CMV serostatus. Sequencing depth was assumed to be roughly uniform across donors in the presence/absence analyses, though that assumption may not hold. Several of the top co-occurrence clusters appeared to be linked to parvovirus B19, influenza, CMV and Epstein-Barr virus, according to a later analysis. The classifier was reported to diagnose cytomegalovirus status with high specificity and sensitivity in both the original cohort and the validation cohort. Assigning TCR associations to individual alleles was difficult when HLA alleles, especially DR and DQ, strongly co-occurred. Because counts were too low, seventeen rarely observed V segments, including chromosome 9 orphons, were left out of the earlier analysis of over 550 of the donors. V-gene and J-gene trimming of TCR beta chains was associated with a missense DCLRE1C variant in a later genetic analysis, and the association was replicated in an independent cohort. Most CMV-associated TCR beta chains appeared to be HLA-restricted in a later analysis, and the HLA associations seemed to be driven largely by CMV exposure. Because some donors lacked HLA typing at each locus, the association tests relied only on the typed subset. Some IMGT-functional V segments, including TRBV6-2 and TRBV6-3, could not be told apart with the 87-base-pair reads, so those segments were excluded. Correlated functional status among segregating V segments might be attributable to linkage disequilibrium, but an unknown experimental factor could not be ruled out. A further reported finding was that TCR beta sequences accurately predicted the HLA-A and HLA-B alleles for most subjects in the first cohort. A later analysis found that HLA-associated TCR beta chains were more clonally expanded and had lower generation probabilities than equally common non-associated chains. In this cohort, only TCR beta chains were sequenced, and detectable features were limited by the absence of alpha or paired-chain data. The study listed 170 or so TCR beta chains as associated with cytomegalovirus. Compared with the roughly 670-donor mean, donors in an Asian-associated ancestry cluster had fewer N-insertions in productive TCRs, according to a later genetic analysis. In a later analysis, TCR association rates were found to vary across HLA loci, with the most associated TCRs seen for DRB1 alleles and the fewest for HLA-C alleles. Three of the identified cytomegalovirus-associated TCR beta chains were confirmed in vitro to be specific for cytomegalovirus antigens. While some public TCRs were present in many individuals, most TCR sequences turned up only very rarely across donors. The authors suggested that the approach could potentially be extended to other disease states and immunological phenotypes.

Receptor amplification or capture employed the immunoSEQ multiplex PCR assay. For the multiplex PCR, a mixture combining 60 forward primers for TCR Vbeta segments and 13 reverse primers for TCR Jbeta segments was used. A multiplex PCR assay on genomic DNA amplified the CDR3 region of rearranged TCR beta genes. On the Illumina HiSeq System, the amplified TCR beta libraries were sequenced as 87-base-pair reads. As for how the authors treated the data: Across the roughly 640 repertoires, a later analysis counted 75 million to 90 million unique TCR beta chains, some 11 million of which were shared by at least two donors. To remove PCR and sequencing errors, raw reads were error-corrected and collapsed into unique sequences using a nearest-neighbor algorithm that merged closely related sequences. Alignment of CDR3 sequences to IMGT reference sequences was used to assign V, D and J gene segments. For a sequence to be retained, a match of at least six nucleotides to both a V gene segment and a J gene segment was required. Rearrangements were called productive when the CDR3 lacked stop codons and stayed in frame with V and J; all others were non-productive. CDR3 was defined according to IMGT convention as the region running from the second conserved V-encoded cysteine to the conserved J-encoded phenylalanine. In an earlier analysis of approximately 500 of the donors, sequences lacking an unambiguous match to a single V gene segment were excluded. An earlier analysis of over 450 of the donors classified V segments as functional when productive rearrangements were above 56.7% and as segregating when the standard deviation between donors was above 5%. To diagnose cytomegalovirus status from the catalog of TCR beta chain sequences, a statistical classification framework was built. A later analysis assigned V and J genes by comparing TCR nucleotide sequences with IMGT/GENE-DB human TR gene sequences. A later analysis assigned CDR3 sequences and most-parsimonious VDJ recombination scenarios with the TCRdist pipeline. In a later analysis, each TCR beta chain was defined by its CDR3 amino acid sequence together with its V-gene family, and reads lacking a unique V-gene family were excluded. As a way to deal with suspected cross-contamination and a sequencing artifact, a later analysis dropped roughly 620 nucleotide sequences that were highly shared and had low generation probability. In a later analysis, a clonal expansion index for each public chain was calculated from normalized within-repertoire ranks of inferred template counts. In a later analysis, generation probabilities were computed using a VDJ recombination model fitted to out-of-frame rearrangements, and the results were checked against IGoR. A later analysis scored TCR-TCR, TCR-HLA and TCR-CMV co-occurrence with hypergeometric tests, applying a repertoire-size bias correction to TCR pairs. In a later analysis, false discovery rates were estimated by permuting HLA or CMV assignments 20 times. In a later analysis, co-occurring TCRs were grouped with DBSCAN, and TCRdist sequence similarity was added when clustering was performed within HLA-allele-positive subsets. Repertoires with fewer than 30,000 or more than 120,000 public chains were left out of co-occurrence clustering, as were five repertoires with anomalous nucleotide sharing. Held by TCRdb, this immuneACCESS table contains in-frame sequences only and omits some clones. Under half of the omission traces to an unresolved V gene where checked; the cause of the rest is unknown. The V and J calls and clone size come from that table; D and trimming were worked out from the DNA. The sample table lists fewer than 250,000 clones, about 90% of them with a count of one. 1% to 1.5% of the sample comes from the top ten.

The rearranged chain carries TRBV5-1 and TRBJ1-3, with 11 middle bases fitting TRBD1. The sequence was obtained from a man aged 25 to 45 in good health and CMV-seronegative. Input material: PBMCs. The bases are TGCGCCAGCAAAAACGGACAGGGGGCGAACACCATATATTTT. Its protein reads: CASKNGQGANTIYF.